This T cell receptor (beta chain) was obtained from a study of blood T cells in healthy people across ages. Points from the study as a whole: It was the long-lived donors that had more naive CD4+ cells and higher diversity than aged donors.

The table lists this clonotype with many counts. The target antigen is unknown. Per germline, CDR1 LNHDA and CDR2 SQIVND (reference sequence). This CDR3 spans 13 amino acids. V gave up 4 bases and J gave up 4 bases, with 10 bases separating them. Then a second PCR, running roughly 7 to 11 cycles, was carried out with a sample-barcoded 5' primer and a J-beta primer mix. TCRdb re-derived calls from the 5' RACE reads in MiXCR, one entry per CDR3 protein. Here the sample spans about 770,000 distinct CDR3 sequences, more than 40% being singletons. Sample: blood. This TCR was recovered from a man between 60 and 70 years old in good health. The genes are TRBV19 and TRBJ1-2; no firm D call. CDR3 nucleotide sequence: TGTGCCAGTAGTACCCCATTTCGCTATGGCTACACCTTC. It yields the protein CASSTPFRYGYTF.